The 9 T cell receptor beta chains given below trace back to one sample, sequenced in a study of T cell responses to AZD1222 COVID-19 vaccine. Assay used: immunoSEQ multiplex PCR; TCRdb lists only in-frame clones, some missing. Of about 150,000 clones listed, about 90% were seen once; the top ten hold under 2.5%. The source was peripheral blood, collected on day 0 of AZD1222 vaccination. The receptor source for this set is an adult in good health.

The chain uses TRBV14 and TRBJ2-1; the D is unclear. CDR1 SGHDN and CDR2 FVKESK come from the germline V gene. CDR3 size: 13 residues. V lost 6 bases and J lost 9, with 15 bases in between. In nucleotides, the CDR3 is TGTGCCAGCAGTTCTACGGGTCTGGGTGAGCAGTTCTTC. Amino acids: CASSSTGLGEQFF.

The CDR3 DNA reads TGTGCCAGCAGCTTGGTTCTCATGCCAGATACGCAGTATTTT. Translation gives CASSLVLMPDTQYF. The chain is built from TRBV5-4 and TRBJ2-3, with D uncertain. Germline CDR1 is SGHNT and CDR2 is YYREEE (reference sequence). This CDR3 has 14 residues. V lost 0 bases and J 4 bases, leaving 9 bases between the germline ends.

This clone was seen just once. This chain links TRBV19 with TRBJ2-3, with unresolved D. The CDR3 has 15 residues. The V end lost 7 bases, the J end lost 0 bases, and 14 bases lay between the germline ends. Germline assignment: CDR1 LNHDA and CDR2 SQIVND (reference sequence). CDR3 bases: TGTGCCAGTACCCCGAAGGGCACTAGCACAGATACGCAGTATTTT. Translated: CASTPKGTSTDTQYF. The variable domain in full, completed from reference TRBV19 and TRBJ2-3, reads DGGITQSPKYLFRKEGQNVTLSCEQNLNHDAMYWYRQDPGQGLRLIYYSQIVNDFQKGDIAEGYSVSREKKESFPLTVTSAQKNPTAFYLCASTPKGTSTDTQYFGPGTRLTVL.

CDR3 nucleotides: TGTGCCAGCACCTCCAGGTCGAACACTGAAGCTTTCTTT. Protein product: CASTSRSNTEAFF. The genes are TRBV25-1 and TRBJ1-1; no reliable D call. This CDR3 comprises 13 residues. Germline CDR1 reads MGHDK; CDR2 reads SYGVNS. With 7 bases removed from V and 1 base from J, the gap between germline ends came to 10 bases. The full variable domain, rest sourced from reference TRBV25-1 and TRBJ1-1, is EADIYQTPRYLVIGTGKKITLECSQTMGHDKMYWYQQDPGMELHLIHYSYGVNSTEKGDLSSESTVSRIRTEHFPLTLESARPSHTSQYLCASTSRSNTEAFFGQGTRLTVV.

This sequence joins TRBV30 and TRBJ1-1, with 9 bases matching TRBD1. Losses at the gene ends were 4 bases for V and 1 base for J; bases not matched to a gene: 4. Germline V gives CDR1 GTSNPN, CDR2 SVGIG (reference sequence). The CDR3 has 14 residues. The CDR3 loop is CAWTDRGQNTEAFF. The CDR3 DNA reads TGTGCCTGGACGGACAGGGGACAGAACACTGAAGCTTTCTTT.

The gene calls are TRBV5-1 and TRBJ2-6, with D hard to call. CDR1 and CDR2 from the germline V gene are SGHRS and YFSETQ. This CDR3 region has 15 residues. V was shortened by 4 bases and J by 0 bases, with 8 bases between the two germline ends. The CDR3 nucleotides are TGCGCCAGCAGCGTGGAAACCTCTGGGGCCAACGTCCTGACTTTC. This codes for CASSVETSGANVLTF.

The chain recombines TRBV20-1 with TRBJ1-2; tentative D call: TRBD1 (5 bases). V lost 3 bases and J lost 3, with 14 bases in between. The CDR3 totals 14 residues. Germline V gene data show CDR1 as DFQATT and CDR2 as SNEGSKA (reference sequence). CDR3 in DNA: TGCAGTGCTAGTAACATTGGGGGGGACTATGGCTACACCTTC. Protein product: CSASNIGGDYGYTF.

This CDR3 is CASSSTQTGLAGVRQFF. CDR3 nucleotides: TGTGCCAGCAGTTCAACTCAAACCGGACTAGCGGGAGTTAGGCAGTTCTTC. The chain couples TRBV27 to TRBJ2-1; 13 nucleotides align to TRBD2. J was trimmed by 12 bases and V by 4 bases; bases with no gene match: 15. This CDR3 is 17 amino acids long. Germline CDR1 MNHEY, CDR2 SMNVEV (reference sequence).

The rearrangement uses TRBV27 and TRBJ1-2; 7 bases agree with TRBD1. This CDR3 has 15 amino acids. In germline, CDR1 is MNHEY, CDR2 SMNVEV (reference sequence). The trim removed 5 bases at V and 4 bases at J, leaving 10 bases unmatched. CDR3 nucleotides: TGTGCCAGCAGTCCTACAGGGGCCCCCGGCTATGGCTACACCTTC. This sequence encodes CASSPTGAPGYGYTF.